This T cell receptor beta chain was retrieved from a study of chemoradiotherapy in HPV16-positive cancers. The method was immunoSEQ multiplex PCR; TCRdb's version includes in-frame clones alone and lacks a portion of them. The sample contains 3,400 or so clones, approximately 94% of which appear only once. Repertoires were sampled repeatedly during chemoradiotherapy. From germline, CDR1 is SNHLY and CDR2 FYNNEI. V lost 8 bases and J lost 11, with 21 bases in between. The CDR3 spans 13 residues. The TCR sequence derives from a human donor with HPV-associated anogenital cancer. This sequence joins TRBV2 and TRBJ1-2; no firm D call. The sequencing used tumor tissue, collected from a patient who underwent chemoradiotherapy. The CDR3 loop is CASGELQGLAYTF. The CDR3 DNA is TGTGCCAGCGGCGAACTCCAAGGCCTGGCTTACACCTTC.